This T cell receptor beta chain was sequenced in a study of breast tumors, draining lymph nodes, adjacent tissues. General study findings and limits: Data fit most tumor T cells coming from lymph node, expanding in tumor. Tumors had less TCR diversity than lymph nodes, more than nontumor tissue. Tumor and nontumor repertoires were significantly more similar in luminal-like than in basal-like breast cancer.

V lost 6 bases and J lost 8; bases outside the gene matches: 4. This CDR3 is 13 amino acids long. Only one count was recorded for this clonotype. The antigen remains unidentified. A single record per CDR3 protein comes from TCRdb applying MiXCR to the multiplex PCR reads. Of about 15,000 distinct CDR3 sequences listed, over 45% are singletons. The chain uses TRBV12-3 or TRBV12-4 and TRBJ1-2, with TRBD1 matching over 12 bases. This TCR was sampled from a female donor with breast cancer. Some clones in this sample may be carry-over from other donors' samples. Input material: tumor-adjacent breast tissue. The CDR3 sequence is CASRGTGGLGYTF. DNA of the CDR3: TGTGCCAGCAGGGGGACAGGGGGCCTCGGCTACACCTTC.